This T cell receptor beta chain comes out of a study of blood T cell repertoires in COVID-19. Study information: Collection of acute and convalescent COVID-19 samples took place in the United States, Italy and Spain. The analysed material was cDNA or gDNA that came from T cells, B-cell-depleted T cells, or PBMCs.

Notes on this clone: This same CDR3 is encoded by further DNA sequences in the sample.

Authors' processing steps: From reference gene primer amplification, estimates of nucleated cell counts were derived. Only in-frame clones appear in the TCRdb table, and some are missing; sequencing was by immunoSEQ multiplex PCR. For V, J and clone size, that table is used; D and trimming come from the DNA. The profile shows under 130,000 clones, 70% to 80% of them singletons. The CDR3 contains 15 residues. CDR1 is SEHNR and CDR2 is FQNEAQ in the germline V gene (reference sequence). The V gene lost 4 bases and the J gene lost 2 bases, with 14 bases spanning the gap. The TCR was taken from a man between 65 and 85 years old with active or convalescent COVID-19. The sample taken for sequencing was peripheral blood. The rearrangement links TRBV7-9 to TRBJ1-2, with D perhaps matching TRBD1 (5 bases). For the CDR3, the DNA is TGTGCCAGCAGCTCGGGGGGGGACGCCAACTATGGCTACACCTTC. Amino acid sequence: CASSSGGDANYGYTF.